A single sample gave rise to the 18 T cell receptor beta chains below, sequenced in a study of cytotoxic CD8 clonotypes in ibrutinib-treated CLL. The assay was immunoSEQ multiplex PCR, and TCRdb's table has in-frame clones only and misses some. This sample has 70,000 to 80,000 clones; approximately 80% occur once, and the top ten carry roughly 7.7%. Sequences were derived from PBMCs, sampled at disease progression, from a patient treated with ibrutinib. All receptors derive from a human donor with chronic lymphocytic leukemia.

The chain couples TRBV7-8 to TRBJ2-5; no definite D call. This CDR3 spans 17 amino acids. The V and J ends lost 5 bases and 5 bases respectively, with 24 bases between them. Looked up from germline, CDR1 is SGHVS and CDR2 is FQNEAQ. CDR3 DNA: TGTGCCAGCAGCCCTAGGATGCAGTACAACCCCTCGGAGACCCAGTACTTC. This gives the protein CASSPRMQYNPSETQYF.

The V call is TRBV5-1, the J call TRBJ2-5, with D hard to call. V was cut by 5 bases and J by 1 base, with 15 bases left in between. Germline CDR1 is SGHRS and CDR2 is YFSETQ. The length of the CDR3 is 15 residues. The DNA of the CDR3 is TGCGCCAGCAGATTCAACGGGTATTCCCAAGAGACCCAGTACTTC. Translating gives CASRFNGYSQETQYF.

This clone was observed a single time. The rearrangement uses TRBV19 and TRBJ1-5; TRBD1 might be the D (6 bases). CDR1 is LNHDA, CDR2 SQIVND, per germline (reference sequence). This CDR3 has 14 amino acids. V lost 5 bases and J lost 6, with 14 bases in between. The CDR3: CASSVQGRGQPQHF. CDR3 nucleotide sequence: TGTGCCAGTAGTGTACAGGGAAGGGGTCAGCCCCAGCATTTT.

V and J are TRBV30 and TRBJ2-3; 9 nucleotides align to TRBD2. The CDR3 totals 13 residues. The germline V gene encodes CDR1 GTSNPN and CDR2 SVGIG (reference sequence). The CDR3 coding sequence is TGTGCTCGCCGAGCGGGAGGAACAGATACGCAGTATTTT. Translation: CARRAGGTDTQYF.

The chain joins TRBV15 to TRBJ1-2; D gene unclear. V lost 1 base and J 2 bases, leaving 11 bases between the germline ends. The CDR3 is made up of 15 amino acids. Germline assignment: CDR1 LNHNV and CDR2 YYDKDF (reference sequence). The CDR3 reads CATSRGTLINYGYTF. The CDR3 coding sequence is TGTGCCACCAGCAGAGGGACCCTAATCAACTATGGCTACACCTTC.

In its sample, this clone is large. V is TRBV11-2 and J is TRBJ2-7, with D possibly TRBD1 on 5 matching bases. The CDR3 sequence is 15 residues long. CDR1 SGHAT and CDR2 FQNNGV come from the germline V gene. Trimming shortened V by 2 bases and J by 0 bases, and 11 bases separated the two germline ends. CDR3 in DNA: TGTGCCAGCAGCTTAAGACAGAGCCGCTCCTACGAGCAGTACTTC. Translating it yields CASSLRQSRSYEQYF.

The V and J genes are TRBV28 and TRBJ1-3; D uncertain. The germline CDR1 and CDR2 sequences are MDHEN and SYDVKM. CDR3 length equals 15 residues. The V gene lost 2 bases and the J gene lost 0 bases, with 8 bases spanning the gap. CDR3 in DNA: TGTGCCAGCAGTTTAACGTCTGACTCTGGAAACACCATATATTTT. It encodes CASSLTSDSGNTIYF. The full variable domain, with the rest looked up from reference TRBV28 and TRBJ1-3, is DVKVTQSSRYLVKRTGEKVFLECVQDMDHENMFWYRQDPGLGLRLIYFSYDVKMKEKGDIPEGYSVSREKKERFSLILESASTNQTSMYLCASSLTSDSGNTIYFGEGSWLTVV.

V gene TRBV9 combines with J gene TRBJ2-7; the match to TRBD2 covers 9 bases. Germline-derived CDR1 and CDR2 are SGDLS and YYNGEE. This CDR3 is 14 amino acids long. The ends lost 3 bases at V and 3 bases at J; junction bases unmatched: 4. The CDR3 spells CASSAASGNYEQYF. The CDR3 DNA reads as TGTGCCAGCAGCGCCGCTAGCGGGAACTACGAGCAGTACTTC.

V and J are TRBV7-6 and TRBJ2-2; perhaps TRBD2 as D (6 bases). With 0 bases removed from V and 4 bases from J, the gap between germline ends came to 6 bases. Germline V gene data show CDR1 as SGHVS and CDR2 as FNYEAQ. There are 14 residues in the CDR3. The CDR3 spells CASSLASGTGELFF. For the CDR3, the DNA is TGTGCCAGCAGCTTAGCTAGCGGCACCGGGGAGCTGTTTTTT.

This clone is a singleton in its sample. The genes are TRBV28 and TRBJ2-3; D is ambiguous. There are 14 residues in the CDR3. Germline V lookup: CDR1 MDHEN, CDR2 SYDVKM. V lost 4 bases and J lost 1, with 9 bases in between. CDR3 nucleotide sequence: TGTGCCAGCAGTTCTCCTGCTCGCACAGATACGCAGTATTTT. Its translation is CASSSPARTDTQYF.

This clone was found a few times. The chain couples TRBV6-5 to TRBJ2-6; 7 positions agree with TRBD1. The V gene end was trimmed by 1 base and the J gene end by 2 bases; junction bases not matched to a gene: 2. Germline V gene data show CDR1 as MNHEY and CDR2 as SVGAGI. CDR3 size: 16 residues. CDR3 DNA sequence: TGTGCCAGCAGTTACTACACAGGGGCTGGGGCCAACGTCCTGACTTTC. Its protein product is CASSYYTGAGANVLTF.

The chain recombines TRBV6-5 with TRBJ2-7, with a weak D call TRBD2 (6 bases). Germline loops: CDR1 MNHEY, CDR2 SVGAGI. V shed 2 bases and J shed 0 bases, with 14 bases lying between them. This CDR3 spans 16 amino acids. The CDR3, as DNA: TGTGCCAGCAGTTACGCGGCTAGCGTGAGCTCCTACGAGCAGTACTTC. This gives the protein CASSYAASVSSYEQYF.

The rearrangement links TRBV7-8 to TRBJ2-1, with a tentative D call TRBD2 (5 bases). The V end was cut by 5 bases, the J end by 9 bases, with 11 bases between. The CDR3 has 12 amino acids. Germline-derived CDR1 and CDR2 are SGHVS and FQNEAQ. CDR3 amino acids: CASSRTSGEQFF. In DNA form, the CDR3 reads TGTGCCAGCAGCCGTACTAGTGGTGAGCAGTTCTTC.

The chain has TRBV11-2 and TRBJ2-7; unclear D gene. Germline V gene sequence: CDR1 SGHAT, CDR2 FQNNGV. This CDR3 is built from 11 residues. Trimming pared 3 bases from V and 6 bases from J, leaving 6 bases between. The CDR3 bases are TGTGCCAGCAGCTTCAACACCGAGCAGTACTTC. Its translation is CASSFNTEQYF.

This chain links TRBV7-6 with TRBJ2-1; 12 nucleotides match TRBD2. From germline, CDR1 is SGHVS and CDR2 FNYEAQ. J was trimmed by 7 bases and V by 5 bases; bases with no gene match: 9. CDR3 length: 16 amino acids. This CDR3 is CASSQLAGGGVNEQFF. CDR3 bases: TGTGCCAGCAGCCAACTAGCGGGGGGCGGGGTAAATGAGCAGTTCTTC.

The chain joins TRBV5-1 to TRBJ2-7, with 10 bases lining up with TRBD2. The CDR3 length is 14 residues. Germline V gives CDR1 SGHRS, CDR2 YFSETQ. V lost 5 bases, J lost 4 bases, and 6 bases stayed unmatched. This CDR3 reads CASRPLAGEYEQYF. CDR3 nucleotide sequence: TGCGCCAGCAGGCCTCTAGCGGGAGAGTACGAGCAGTACTTC.

This rearrangement joins TRBV19 to TRBJ2-6; D gene uncertain. The germline V and J ends were trimmed by 6 bases and 0 bases, with 12 bases remaining between them. CDR3 length: 16 residues. CDR1 and CDR2 (germline): LNHDA, SQIVND (reference sequence). The CDR3 spells CASSLRAHSGANVLTF. DNA for the CDR3: TGTGCCAGTAGCCTCCGGGCCCACTCTGGGGCCAACGTCCTGACTTTC.

The chain recombines TRBV27 with TRBJ1-1; the match to TRBD1 covers 11 bases. The CDR3 length is 16 residues. After removal of 2 bases from V and 9 bases from J, the junction contained 11 bases not matched to a gene. Germline loops: CDR1 MNHEY, CDR2 SMNVEV (reference sequence). This CDR3 reads CASSLRTGGGGGQAFF. The CDR3 DNA reads TGTGCCAGCAGTTTACGGACAGGGGGCGGAGGGGGGCAAGCTTTCTTT.